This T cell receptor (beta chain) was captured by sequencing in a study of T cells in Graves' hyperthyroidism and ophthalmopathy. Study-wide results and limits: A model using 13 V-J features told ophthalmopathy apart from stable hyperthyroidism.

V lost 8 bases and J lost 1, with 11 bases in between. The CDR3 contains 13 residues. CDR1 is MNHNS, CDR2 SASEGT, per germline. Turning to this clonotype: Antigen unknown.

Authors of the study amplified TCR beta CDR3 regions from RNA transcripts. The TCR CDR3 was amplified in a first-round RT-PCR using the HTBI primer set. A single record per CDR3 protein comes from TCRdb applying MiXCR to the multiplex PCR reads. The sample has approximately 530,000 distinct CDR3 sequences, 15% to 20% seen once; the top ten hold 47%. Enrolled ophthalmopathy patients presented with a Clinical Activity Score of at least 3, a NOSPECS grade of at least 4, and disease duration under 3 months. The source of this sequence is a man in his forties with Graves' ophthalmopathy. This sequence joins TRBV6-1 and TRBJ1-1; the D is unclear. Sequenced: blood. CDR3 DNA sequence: TGTGCCAGCTTAACCCCAGGGAACACTGAAGCTTTCTTT. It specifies CASLTPGNTEAFF.